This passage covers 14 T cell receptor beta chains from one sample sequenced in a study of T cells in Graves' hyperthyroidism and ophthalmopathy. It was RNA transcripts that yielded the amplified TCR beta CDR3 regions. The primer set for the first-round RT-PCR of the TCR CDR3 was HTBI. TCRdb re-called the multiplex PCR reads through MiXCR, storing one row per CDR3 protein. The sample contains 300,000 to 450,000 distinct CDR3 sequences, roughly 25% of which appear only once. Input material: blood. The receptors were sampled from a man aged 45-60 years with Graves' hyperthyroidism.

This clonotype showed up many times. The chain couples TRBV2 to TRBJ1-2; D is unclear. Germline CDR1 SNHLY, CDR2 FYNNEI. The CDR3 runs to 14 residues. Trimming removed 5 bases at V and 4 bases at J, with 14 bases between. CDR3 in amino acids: CASSIGGNSYGYTF. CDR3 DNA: TGTGCCAGCAGTATAGGCGGGAACAGCTATGGCTACACCTTC.

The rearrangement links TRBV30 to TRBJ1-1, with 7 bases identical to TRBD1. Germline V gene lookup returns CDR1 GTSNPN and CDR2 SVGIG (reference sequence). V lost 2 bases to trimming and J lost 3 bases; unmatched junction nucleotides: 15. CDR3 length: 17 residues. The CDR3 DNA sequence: TGTGCCTGGAGTATGGACAGGAAGATGGCAGGTTACACTGAAGCTTTCTTT. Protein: CAWSMDRKMAGYTEAFF.

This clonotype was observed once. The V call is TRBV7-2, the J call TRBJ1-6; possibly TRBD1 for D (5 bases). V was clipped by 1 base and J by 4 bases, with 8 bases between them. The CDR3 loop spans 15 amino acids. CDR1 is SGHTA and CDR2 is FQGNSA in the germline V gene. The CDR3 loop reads CASSLVRQYNSPLHF. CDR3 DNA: TGTGCCAGCAGCTTAGTCCGACAGTATAATTCACCCCTCCACTTT.

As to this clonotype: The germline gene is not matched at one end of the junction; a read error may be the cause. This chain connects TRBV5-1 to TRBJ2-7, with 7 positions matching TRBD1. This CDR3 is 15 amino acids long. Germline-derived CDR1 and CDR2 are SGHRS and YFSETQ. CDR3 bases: TGCGCCAGCCGCTTCGCCTTCCCAGGGGGCTACGAGCAGTACTTC. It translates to CASRFAFPGGYEQYF.

The CDR3 DNA is TGTGCCAGCACCTATAGCGGAACCACAGATACGCAGTATTTT. Residues: CASTYSGTTDTQYF. The gene calls are TRBV27 and TRBJ2-3, with D possibly TRBD2 on 6 matching bases. V lost 7 bases and J lost 2, with 13 bases in between. Germline loops: CDR1 MNHEY, CDR2 SMNVEV (reference sequence). This CDR3 is 14 amino acids long.

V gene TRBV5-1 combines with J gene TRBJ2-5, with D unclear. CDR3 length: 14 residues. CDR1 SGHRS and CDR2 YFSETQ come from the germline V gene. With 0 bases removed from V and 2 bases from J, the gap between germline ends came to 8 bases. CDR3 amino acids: CASSLEYAQETQYF. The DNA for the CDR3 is TGCGCCAGCAGCTTGGAGTACGCGCAAGAGACCCAGTACTTC. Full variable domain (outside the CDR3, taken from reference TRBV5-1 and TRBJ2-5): KAGVTQTPRYLIKTRGQQVTLSCSPISGHRSVSWYQQTPGQGLQFLFEYFSETQRNKGNFPGRFSGRQFSNSRSEMNVSTLELGDSALYLCASSLEYAQETQYFGPGTRLLVL.

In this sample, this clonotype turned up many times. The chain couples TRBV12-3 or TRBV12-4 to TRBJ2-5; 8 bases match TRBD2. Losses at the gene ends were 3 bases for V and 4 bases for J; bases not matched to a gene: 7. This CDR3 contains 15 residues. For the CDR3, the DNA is TGTGCCAGCAGTTTTTCAGCGGGAGCGGGAGAGACCCAGTACTTC. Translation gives CASSFSAGAGETQYF.

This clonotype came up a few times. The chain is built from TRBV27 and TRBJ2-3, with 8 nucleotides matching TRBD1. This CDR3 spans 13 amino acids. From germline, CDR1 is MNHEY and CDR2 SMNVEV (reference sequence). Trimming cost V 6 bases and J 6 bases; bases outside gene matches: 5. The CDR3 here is CASSPGGSDTQYF. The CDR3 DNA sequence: TGTGCCAGCAGCCCAGGGGGCTCCGATACGCAGTATTTT.

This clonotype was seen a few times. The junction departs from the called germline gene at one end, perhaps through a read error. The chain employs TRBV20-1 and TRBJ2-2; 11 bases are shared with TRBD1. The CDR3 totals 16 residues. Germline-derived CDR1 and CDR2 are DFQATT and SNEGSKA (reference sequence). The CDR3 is CSARGQGAGNTGELFF. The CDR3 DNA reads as TGCAGTGCAAGAGGACAGGGGGCAGGGAACACCGGGGAGCTGTTTTTT.

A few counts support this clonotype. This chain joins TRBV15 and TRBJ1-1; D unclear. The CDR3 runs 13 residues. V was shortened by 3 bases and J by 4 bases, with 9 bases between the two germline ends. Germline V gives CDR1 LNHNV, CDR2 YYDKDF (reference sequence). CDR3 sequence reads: CATSRDSATEAFF. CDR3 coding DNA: TGTGCCACCAGCAGGGACTCAGCCACTGAAGCTTTCTTT.

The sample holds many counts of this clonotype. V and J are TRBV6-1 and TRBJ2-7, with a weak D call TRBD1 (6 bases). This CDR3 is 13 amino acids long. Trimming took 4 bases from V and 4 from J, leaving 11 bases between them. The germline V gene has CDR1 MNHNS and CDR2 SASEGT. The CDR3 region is CASSVGGKYEQYF. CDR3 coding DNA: TGTGCCAGCAGTGTAGGGGGAAAGTACGAGCAGTACTTC.

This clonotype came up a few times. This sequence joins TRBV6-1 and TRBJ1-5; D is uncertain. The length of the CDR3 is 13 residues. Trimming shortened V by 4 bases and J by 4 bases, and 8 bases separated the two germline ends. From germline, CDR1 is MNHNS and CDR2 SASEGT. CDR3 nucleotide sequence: TGTGCCAGCAGTGGGCTCCGGAATCAGCCCCAGCATTTT. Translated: CASSGLRNQPQHF.

CDR3 DNA sequence: TGTGCCAGCAGGTACAGACTTGACACCTACGAGCAGTACTTC. Protein: CASRYRLDTYEQYF. This chain links TRBV6-5 with TRBJ2-7; D not resolved. The germline CDR1 and CDR2 sequences are MNHEY and SVGAGI. Trimming shortened V by 6 bases and J by 2 bases, and 14 bases separated the two germline ends. This CDR3 is 14 amino acids long.

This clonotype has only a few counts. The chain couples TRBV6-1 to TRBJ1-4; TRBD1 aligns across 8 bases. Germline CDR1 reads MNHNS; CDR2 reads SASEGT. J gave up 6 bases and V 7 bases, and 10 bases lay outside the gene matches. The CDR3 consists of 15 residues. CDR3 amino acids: CASTYSRQGYEKLFF. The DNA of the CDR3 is TGTGCCAGCACCTACTCCCGACAGGGGTATGAAAAACTGTTTTTT.